This T cell receptor (beta chain) was recovered during a study of shared clonotypes between healthy human individuals. The repertoire was sequenced with immunoSEQ multiplex PCR; TCRdb's copy has only in-frame clones and lacks some. The sample carries 1.4 million or so clones, approximately 98.5% recorded once. About this clone itself: At the DNA level, this CDR3 is encoded by other sequences in the same sample as well.

V was shortened by 1 base and J by 0 bases, with 6 bases between the two germline ends. The CDR3 is 14 amino acids. Germline CDR1 is SEHNR and CDR2 is FQNEAQ (reference sequence). Sequencing input: naive CD4+ T cells sorted from blood. Described subset: CD45RA+ positively selected. The sequence was obtained from a young man in good health. The chain combines TRBV7-9 with TRBJ1-1; D gene unclear. The chain's CDR3 is CASSLGTVNTEAFF. CDR3 nucleotide sequence: TGTGCCAGCAGCTTAGGGACGGTGAACACTGAAGCTTTCTTT.